The T cell receptor beta chain described here comes from a study of technical replicates of blood from several donors. Sequencing used immunoSEQ multiplex PCR; TCRdb keeps in-frame clones, though not all of them. The data show some 69,000 clones, 80% to 90% seen once. Germline V gene sequence: CDR1 SGHNT, CDR2 YYREEE (reference sequence). Trimming took 5 bases from V and 0 from J; bases not matched to a gene: 6. CDR3 length: 16 residues. The sequence was obtained from a human donor in good health. Some clones in this sample may be carry-over from other donors' samples. This chain links TRBV5-4 with TRBJ2-7; 12 nucleotides align to TRBD2. The sample comprised PBMCs. CDR3 bases: TGTGCCAGCAGACCCGGACTAGCGGGGACCTCCTACGAGCAGTACTTC. Amino acids: CASRPGLAGTSYEQYF.